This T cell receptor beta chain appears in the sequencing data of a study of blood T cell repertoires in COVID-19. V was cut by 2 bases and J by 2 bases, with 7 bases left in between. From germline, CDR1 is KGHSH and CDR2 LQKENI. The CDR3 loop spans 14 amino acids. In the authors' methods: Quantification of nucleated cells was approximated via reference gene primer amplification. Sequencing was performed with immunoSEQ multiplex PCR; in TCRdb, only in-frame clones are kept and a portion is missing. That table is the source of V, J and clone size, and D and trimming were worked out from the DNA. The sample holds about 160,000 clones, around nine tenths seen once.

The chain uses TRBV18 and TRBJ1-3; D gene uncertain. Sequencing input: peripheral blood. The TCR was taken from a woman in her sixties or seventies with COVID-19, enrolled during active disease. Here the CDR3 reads CASSPADTGNTIYF. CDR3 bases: TGTGCCAGCTCACCAGCAGACACTGGAAACACCATATATTTT.